This T cell receptor beta chain was recovered during a study of blood T cell repertoires in COVID-19. In its sample, this clone was seen a few times. Per germline, CDR1 SGHVS and CDR2 FQNEAQ. The CDR3 is made up of 14 amino acids. V shed 3 bases and J shed 7 bases, with 10 bases lying between them. TCRdb keeps only in-frame clones here, not all; method: immunoSEQ multiplex PCR. Among approximately 150,000 clones listed, approximately 88% were seen once. Specimen: peripheral blood. V is TRBV7-8 and J is TRBJ1-6; D not certain. This clonotype originated in a human donor in a cohort sampled during active COVID-19. CDR3 nucleotides: TGTGCCAGCAGCTTCTCACGGTGGAATTCACCCCTCCACTTT. Protein product: CASSFSRWNSPLHF.